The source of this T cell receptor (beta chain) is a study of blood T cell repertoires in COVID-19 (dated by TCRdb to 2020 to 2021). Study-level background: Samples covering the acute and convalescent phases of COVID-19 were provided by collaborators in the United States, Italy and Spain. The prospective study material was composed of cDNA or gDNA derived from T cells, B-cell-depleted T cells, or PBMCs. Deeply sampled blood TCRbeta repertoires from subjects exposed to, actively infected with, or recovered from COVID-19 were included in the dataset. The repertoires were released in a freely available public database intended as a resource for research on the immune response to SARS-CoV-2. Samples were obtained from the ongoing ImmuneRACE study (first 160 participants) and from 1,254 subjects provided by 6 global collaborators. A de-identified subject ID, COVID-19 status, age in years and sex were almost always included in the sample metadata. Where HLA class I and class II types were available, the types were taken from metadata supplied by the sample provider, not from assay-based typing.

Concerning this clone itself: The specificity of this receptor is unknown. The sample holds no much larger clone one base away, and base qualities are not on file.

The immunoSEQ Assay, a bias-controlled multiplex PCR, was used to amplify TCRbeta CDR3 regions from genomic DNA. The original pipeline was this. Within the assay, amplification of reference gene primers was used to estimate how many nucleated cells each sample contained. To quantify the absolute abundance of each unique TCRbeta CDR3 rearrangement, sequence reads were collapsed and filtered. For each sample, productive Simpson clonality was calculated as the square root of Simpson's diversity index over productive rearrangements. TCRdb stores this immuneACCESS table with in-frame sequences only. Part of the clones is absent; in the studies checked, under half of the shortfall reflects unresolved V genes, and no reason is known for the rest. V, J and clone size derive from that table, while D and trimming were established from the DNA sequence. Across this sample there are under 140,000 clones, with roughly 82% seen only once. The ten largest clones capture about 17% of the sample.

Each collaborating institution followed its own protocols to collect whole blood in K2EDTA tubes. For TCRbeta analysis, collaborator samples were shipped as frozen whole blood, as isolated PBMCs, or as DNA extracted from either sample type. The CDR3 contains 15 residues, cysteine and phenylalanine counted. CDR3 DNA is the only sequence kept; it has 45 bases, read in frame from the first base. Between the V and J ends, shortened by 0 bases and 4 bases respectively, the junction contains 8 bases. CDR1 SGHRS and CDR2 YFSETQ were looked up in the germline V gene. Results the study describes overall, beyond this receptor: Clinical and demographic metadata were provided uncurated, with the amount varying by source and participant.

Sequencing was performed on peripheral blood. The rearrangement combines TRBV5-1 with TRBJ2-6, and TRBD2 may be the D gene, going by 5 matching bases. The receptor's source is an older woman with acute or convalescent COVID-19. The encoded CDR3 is CASSLGEGGANVLTF. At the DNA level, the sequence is TGCGCCAGCAGCTTGGGAGAGGGAGGGGCCAACGTCCTGACTTTC.